The clone carrying this T cell receptor beta chain has a count of ten or more. Antigen unknown. This record belongs to a study of molecular identifiers for immune sequencing clone quantification. Study conclusions and caveats: Barcode-sharing identical TCR molecules could underestimate highly expanded clone sizes.

In preparing bulk TCR libraries, previously described methods and listed TCR primers were used. MiXCR, run by TCRdb on the PCR reads, gives a single entry per CDR3 protein. The sample contains hundreds of thousands of distinct CDR3 sequences, 20% of which appear only once. CDR1 and CDR2 from the germline V gene are MNHEY and SVGEGT. Trimming cost V 7 bases and J 2 bases; bases outside gene matches: 4. CDR3 length: 13 residues. Sequencing was performed on naive CD8+ T cells from blood, with Jurkat cell RNA spiked in. Subset noted: FACS-sorted CD8+CD4-CCR7+CD45RA+ naive T cells. The TCR originated in a human donor in good health. Some libraries in this study had Jurkat cell RNA spiked in. J is TRBJ2-7 and V is TRBV6-2 or TRBV6-3, with 8 bases fitting TRBD2. CDR3 nucleotides: TGTGCCAGCATCTCGGGACTAGCCTACGAGCAGTACTTC. Its protein is CASISGLAYEQYF.